This T cell receptor beta chain derives from a study of blood T cell repertoires in COVID-19. Study in general: Whether acute or convalescent, the COVID-19 samples came from the United States, Italy and Spain. T cells, B-cell-depleted T cells, or PBMCs provided the cDNA or gDNA that served as material.

Clones were read by immunoSEQ multiplex PCR, and TCRdb kept only the in-frame ones, dropping some. This table has over 300,000 clones, approximately 83% appearing once. Trimming cost V 1 base and J 7 bases, with 14 bases left between them. Germline CDR1 reads MGHRA; CDR2 reads YSYEKL. The CDR3 spans 15 residues. Individuals aged about 18 to 89 years were recruited from 24 US areas. Sequenced material: PBMCs or T cells enriched from blood (not recorded which). The clonotype originates from a man in his thirties or forties who had recovered from COVID-19. This sequence joins TRBV4-1 and TRBJ1-5; D perhaps matches TRBD1 (5 bases). The CDR3 sequence is CASSQVMGQGQPQHF. In nucleotides, the CDR3 is TGCGCCAGCAGCCAAGTCATGGGGCAGGGCCAGCCCCAGCATTTT.